Listed below are T cell receptor beta chains from one sample, sequenced in a study of cytomegalovirus exposure and HLA in healthy donors. Only in-frame clones appear in the TCRdb table, and some are missing; sequencing was by immunoSEQ multiplex PCR. This repertoire includes around 84,000 clones. Material for sequencing was PBMCs. Receptor source: a man aged 25 to 40 in good health and CMV-seronegative. The CDR3 runs from the conserved cysteine through the conserved F or W. D genes are given only for firm matches.

d_call j_call v_call cdr3_nt cdr3_aa
NA TRBJ1-1 TRBV19 TGTGCCAGTTCACAGAGCCGAAACACTGAAGCTTTCTTT CASSQSRNTEAFF
NA TRBJ1-1 TRBV7-3 TGTGCCAGCAGCACAGACAGAAACACTGAAGCTTTCTTT CASSTDRNTEAFF
NA TRBJ1-2 TRBV4-2 TGTGCCAGCGCTCTGGTGGGGGAGGGCGACTATGGCTACACCTTC CASALVGEGDYGYTF
NA TRBJ2-7 TRBV5-4 TGTGCCAGCAGCTCGGACTGGAGCTCCTACGAGCAGTACTTC CASSSDWSSYEQYF
NA TRBJ2-1 TRBV30 TGTGCCTGGAGAGGGGGGACAGTTTTCAATGAGCAGTTCTTC CAWRGGTVFNEQFF
NA TRBJ2-7 TRBV7-9 TGTGCCAGCACTCCCGACGACAGTTACGAGCAGTACTTC CASTPDDSYEQYF
NA TRBJ2-7 TRBV6-5 TGTGCCAGCAGTTACCCAGCACAGGGTTTCTACGAGCAGTACTTC CASSYPAQGFYEQYF
NA TRBJ1-1 TRBV4-2 TGTGCCAGCAGCCAAGATAGAACAGAGAACACTGAAGCTTTCTTT CASSQDRTENTEAFF
TRBD1 TRBJ1-2 TRBV5-4 TGTGCCAGCAGCGTCCGGGACAGGGGCCCCTATGGCTACACCTTC CASSVRDRGPYGYTF
TRBD1 TRBJ1-4 TRBV5-6 TGTGCCAGCAGCTTGGCCTCTTGGGACAGGGGGGAAAAACTGTTTTTT CASSLASWDRGEKLFF
TRBD2 TRBJ2-5 TRBV5-1 TGCGCCAGCAGCTTGGGCGGGGGGGACCAAGAGACCCAGTACTTC CASSLGGGDQETQYF
NA TRBJ1-2 TRBV28 TGTGCCAGCAGTGAGGACTCTTGGTATGGCTACACCTTC CASSEDSWYGYTF
TRBD2 TRBJ2-7 TRBV10-2 TGCGCCAGCAGTGGGACTAGCGGGAGGGTTGGGGAGCAGTACTTC CASSGTSGRVGEQYF
TRBD2 TRBJ2-7 TRBV4-2 TGTGCCAGCAGCCCGGGGACTAGCGGGCAACCACTCGAGCAGTACTTC CASSPGTSGQPLEQYF
NA TRBJ1-2 TRBV5-4 TGTGCCAGCAGCTTGCGCAGGGATCCTAGCTATGGCTACACCTTC CASSLRRDPSYGYTF
NA TRBJ1-5 TRBV19 TGTGCCAGTAGTATTGTAGAGGATCAGCCCCAGCATTTT CASSIVEDQPQHF
TRBD2 TRBJ2-1 TRBV4-1 TGCGCCAGCAGCCAAGATACTCGTGTTTGGGACTACTCCTACAATGAGCAGTTCTTC CASSQDTRVWDYSYNEQFF